This T cell receptor beta chain is from a study of cytomegalovirus exposure and HLA in healthy donors (dated by TCRdb to 2015 to 2018). With respect to the entire study: An earlier analysis of several hundred of the donors reported 250 to 350 Gb of sequence data and around 100 million unique TCR beta sequences obtained from roughly 180 million T cells. A later genetic analysis used genome-wide SNP genotypes for about three fifths of the 666 donors, treating that subset as a discovery cohort. A later analysis re-analyzed previously published TCR beta repertoires from roughly 600 donors and added high-resolution HLA genotyping to study TCR occurrence patterns. All discovery cohort repertoires had been generated using a single sequencing platform. To predict cytomegalovirus infection status, the study combined high-throughput TCR immunosequencing, statistical association of individual TCRs with disease status, and machine learning. The study was designed to test whether signatures of past pathogen exposure could be identified by cataloging public T cell receptors. Of the 398 genotyped donors, 70% to 90% were placed in the genetic ancestry cluster associated with self-reported Caucasian donors. A handful of DR-DQ haplotypes were handled as single units for association and clustering because linkage in the cohort was strong. HLA typing included class I and class II loci at four-digit resolution. Donor age, sex, ethnicity and CMV serostatus were compiled together with the repertoire data. Across 398 genotyped donors of the cohort, an average of approximately 200,000 unique TCR beta nucleotide sequences per donor were sequenced, and roughly 20% of those sequences were non-productive. Approximately 300 gigabases of sequencing data and about 92 million unique TCR sequences made up an early release that covered roughly 670 HLA-typed donors. Using immunosequencing, the study profiled T cell repertoires from 666 subjects and related those repertoires to cytomegalovirus serostatus. Typing coverage differed by locus: A, B, C, DRB1 and DQB1 were typed in roughly 620-640 donors, DQA1 in 500 to 550, DPA1 in around 580, and DPB1 in 450 to 480. A separate validation cohort of about 110 different subjects was used in addition to the 666-subject first cohort. The later analysis used no new phenotypic data to find candidate immune exposures, relying instead on TCR beta sequences and their occurrence across donors. In an earlier analysis of 550 to 700 of the donors, high-throughput TCR beta sequencing was used to judge whether each TCR beta V gene segment behaved as functional or pseudogenic.

Trimming removed 6 bases from V and 10 bases from J; the gene matches leave 16 bases unexplained. The germline V gene encodes CDR1 MNHEY and CDR2 SMNVEV (reference sequence). The CDR3 runs 16 amino acids, cysteine and phenylalanine included. Only the CDR3 DNA stays, 48 bases, in frame from base 1. Library preparation was by the immunoSEQ multiplex PCR assay. The multiplex PCR relied on a mix of 60 forward primers for TCR Vbeta segments and 13 reverse primers for TCR Jbeta segments. Amplification of the CDR3 region of rearranged TCR beta genes was performed with a multiplex PCR assay on genomic DNA. On the Illumina HiSeq System, the amplified TCR beta libraries were sequenced as 87-base-pair reads. The original methods were these. In a later analysis, tens of millions of unique TCR beta chains were counted across the approximately 640 repertoires, and about 9.9 million of these chains were shared by at least two donors. Raw reads were error-corrected and collapsed into unique sequences by a nearest-neighbor algorithm in which closely related sequences were merged to remove PCR and sequencing errors. To assign V, D and J gene segments, CDR3 sequences were aligned to IMGT reference sequences. For a sequence to be retained, at least a six-nucleotide match to both a V gene segment and a J gene segment was required. A rearrangement was called productive if the CDR3 had no stop codons and remained in frame with V and J, and every other rearrangement was called non-productive. CDR3 was defined according to IMGT convention as the region running from the second conserved V-encoded cysteine to the conserved J-encoded phenylalanine. Sequences without an unambiguous match to a single V gene segment were excluded from the earlier analysis of 500 to 700 of the donors. An earlier analysis of fewer than 650 of the donors classified V segments as functional when productive rearrangements were above 56.7% and as segregating when the standard deviation between donors was above 5%. A statistical classification framework was developed to diagnose cytomegalovirus status using the catalog of TCR beta chain sequences. In a later analysis, TCR nucleotide sequences were compared against IMGT/GENE-DB human TR gene sequences so that V and J genes could be assigned. The TCRdist pipeline was used in a later analysis to assign CDR3 sequences and most-parsimonious VDJ recombination scenarios. In a later analysis, each TCR beta chain was defined by its CDR3 amino acid sequence together with its V-gene family, and reads lacking a unique V-gene family were excluded. In a later analysis, nearly 600 highly shared, low-generation-probability nucleotide sequences were removed to address suspected cross-contamination and a sequencing artifact. A later analysis calculated a clonal expansion index for each public chain from normalized within-repertoire ranks of inferred template counts. In a later analysis, generation probabilities were computed using a VDJ recombination model fitted to out-of-frame rearrangements, and the results were checked against IGoR. In a later analysis, TCR-TCR, TCR-HLA and TCR-CMV co-occurrence was scored with hypergeometric tests, and a repertoire-size bias correction was applied to TCR pairs. A later analysis estimated false discovery rates by permuting HLA or CMV assignments 20 times. A later analysis grouped co-occurring TCRs with DBSCAN, adding TCRdist sequence similarity when clustering within HLA-allele-positive subsets. For co-occurrence clustering, repertoires with fewer than 30,000 or more than 120,000 public chains were excluded, along with four or five repertoires with anomalous nucleotide sharing. What TCRdb holds here is the immuneACCESS table cut down to in-frame rearrangements. Part of the clones is not present; checked against another copy, under half of the missing clones reflect an unresolved V gene, and the others are unexplained. D and trimming come from the DNA, and the V and J calls and clone size come from that table. The sample's clone listing holds 200,000 to 250,000 clones. The ten largest make up roughly 1.1% of the sample.

Study-level results and caveats: A few of the identified cytomegalovirus-associated TCR beta chains were confirmed in vitro to be specific for cytomegalovirus antigens. The study listed 164 TCR beta chains as associated with cytomegalovirus. A further reported finding was that TCR beta sequences accurately predicted the HLA-A and HLA-B alleles for most subjects in the first cohort. In a later analysis, TCR association rates were found to vary across HLA loci, with the most associated TCRs seen for DRB1 alleles and the fewest for HLA-C alleles. An earlier analysis of 587 of the donors showed that most TCR beta V segments appeared in productive rearrangements either about 87% or about 30% of the time, which broadly matched IMGT annotations. In a later analysis, HLA-associated TCR beta chains showed more clonal expansion and lower generation probabilities than non-associated chains that were equally common. The 87-base-pair reads could not distinguish some IMGT-functional V segments, including TRBV6-2 and TRBV6-3, so those segments were excluded. Over 15 rarely observed V segments, including chromosome 9 orphons, were excluded from the earlier analysis of almost 600 of the donors because counts were too low. In a later genetic analysis, a missense DCLRE1C variant was associated with V-gene and J-gene trimming of TCR beta chains, and the association was replicated in an independent cohort. Because some donors lacked HLA typing at each locus, the association tests relied only on the typed subset. Linkage disequilibrium might explain the correlated functional status among segregating V segments, but an unknown experimental factor could not be ruled out. In a later analysis, 16,951 TCR beta sequences were associated with specific HLA alleles at a false discovery rate of 0.05. Cytomegalovirus status was reported to be diagnosed by the classifier with high specificity and sensitivity in both the original and validation cohorts. According to a later analysis, most CMV-associated TCR beta chains appeared to be HLA-restricted, and the HLA associations seemed to be driven largely by CMV exposure. Most TCR sequences were observed very rarely across donors, whereas some public TCRs were present in many individuals. Compared with the roughly 600-donor mean, donors in an Asian-associated ancestry cluster had fewer N-insertions in productive TCRs, according to a later genetic analysis. Immune exposure information for the cohort was limited to CMV serostatus. When HLA alleles, especially DR and DQ, strongly co-occurred, TCR associations were difficult to assign to individual alleles. The authors suggested that the approach could potentially be extended to other disease states and immunological phenotypes. In a later analysis, several top co-occurrence clusters were reported to appear linked to parvovirus B19, influenza, CMV and Epstein-Barr virus. Only TCR beta chains were sequenced in this cohort, and the absence of alpha or paired-chain data limited detectable features. A cluster of highly shared sequence variants was judged likely to be a technical artifact of the sequencing pipeline. The presence/absence analyses assumed that sequencing depth was roughly uniform across donors, and that assumption may not be true.

Comment on this clone: Its antigen specificity is not known.

The cohort was made up of hundreds of healthy bone marrow donors. At the time of sampling, every cohort member was nominally healthy, though immune exposures that went unrecorded were likely present. The donor was CMV seropositive and belonged to the group of more than 250 seropositive cohort members. A peripheral blood sample was collected from each donor, and TCR beta sequencing was performed on peripheral blood mononuclear cells. Genomic DNA extraction from the blood cell samples was performed with the Qiagen DNeasy Blood Extraction Kit. The chain couples TRBV27 to TRBJ2-1; a stretch of 9 junction bases matches TRBD2. The source of this sequence is a girl under 10 years old in good health and CMV-seropositive. Sequenced material: PBMCs. The CDR3: CASSFLPISGRPEQFF. The nucleotide sequence reads TGTGCCAGCAGCTTTCTACCGATCAGCGGGAGGCCCGAGCAGTTCTTC.